Shown below are 13 T cell receptor beta chains from a single sample sequenced in a study of blood T cell repertoires in COVID-19. Method: immunoSEQ multiplex PCR; TCRdb's copy keeps in-frame clones and lacks some. The sample shows roughly 200,000 clones, about nine tenths of them seen only once. Sequencing was performed on PBMCs or T cells enriched from blood (not recorded which). The receptors were gathered from a woman aged 25-40 years who had recovered from COVID-19.

The CDR3 DNA reads TGTGCCATCAGGGCCCCGTATAGCGAAAAGGGCTACGAGCAGTACTTC. Encoded protein: CAIRAPYSEKGYEQYF. This chain uses TRBV10-3 with TRBJ2-7; tentatively, D is TRBD2 (5 bases). The CDR3 is made up of 16 amino acids. The germline V and J ends were trimmed by 6 bases and 3 bases, with 21 bases remaining between them. Germline CDR1 reads ENHRY; CDR2 reads SYGVKD.

This clone has a handful of counts. The chain combines TRBV18 with TRBJ2-2, with D possibly TRBD2 on 7 matching bases. This CDR3 has 15 amino acids. Germline V lookup: CDR1 KGHSH, CDR2 LQKENI. V was cut by 5 bases and J by 4 bases, with 14 bases left in between. CDR3 protein: CASSIDGGLTGELFF. The CDR3 region has the DNA TGTGCCAGCTCAATCGACGGGGGGCTCACCGGGGAGCTGTTTTTT.

The rearrangement links TRBV3-1 (or the pseudogene TRBV3-2) to TRBJ1-5; D remains ambiguous. This CDR3 contains 15 residues. Germline V gives CDR1 LGHDT, CDR2 YNNKEL (reference sequence). V lost 0 bases and J 4 bases, leaving 10 bases between the germline ends. The CDR3: CASSQDLPGNQPQHF. The CDR3 DNA is TGTGCCAGCAGCCAAGATTTGCCAGGAAATCAGCCCCAGCATTTT.

This clone was recorded once. The gene calls are TRBV5-5 and TRBJ2-2, with a possible D match to TRBD2 (5 bases). This CDR3 region has 16 residues. Germline V lookup: CDR1 SGHKS, CDR2 YYEKEE (reference sequence). The V and J ends lost 5 bases and 5 bases respectively, with 19 bases between them. DNA of the CDR3: TGTGCCAGCAGTCTGGACTGGGCGCTGGGGACCGGGGAGCTGTTTTTT. The encoded protein is CASSLDWALGTGELFF.

The chain uses TRBV4-3 and TRBJ2-7; TRBD2 agrees at 8 bases. The CDR3 covers 14 residues. CDR1 and CDR2 from the germline V gene are LGHNA and YSLEER. J lost 4 bases, V lost 1 base, and 3 bases had no gene match. The CDR3 DNA sequence: TGCGCCAGCAGCCAAGCGGGAGGGGGGTACGAGCAGTACTTC. The encoded protein is CASSQAGGGYEQYF.

This sequence joins TRBV6-1 and TRBJ2-1, with 12 nucleotides matching TRBD2. CDR3 length: 17 amino acids. Per germline, CDR1 MNHNS and CDR2 SASEGT. V lost 2 bases, J lost 6 bases, and 8 bases stayed unmatched. The CDR3 is CASSEYRTSGEGNEQFF. CDR3 DNA sequence: TGTGCCAGCAGTGAATATCGGACTAGCGGGGAGGGCAATGAGCAGTTCTTC.

In this sample, this clone turned up a few times. The J gene is TRBJ1-4, the V gene TRBV7-9; maybe TRBD1 (5 bases). This CDR3 region has 13 residues. Germline CDR1 and CDR2: SEHNR and FQNEAQ (reference sequence). Trimming shortened V by 5 bases and J by 8 bases, and 12 bases separated the two germline ends. The CDR3 protein is CASSTPRGEKLFF. CDR3 sequence (DNA): TGTGCCAGCAGCACCCCGCGGGGGGAAAAACTGTTTTTT.

The chain is built from TRBV21-1 and TRBJ1-2; TRBD1, the D gene given by the table, was not confirmed from the DNA. TRBV21-1 is a documented pseudogene. The CDR3 covers 16 residues. In DNA form, the CDR3 reads TGTGCCAGCAGCAAACGGAGACAGGGACTGTATAGGGGCTACACCTTC. Protein sequence: CASSKRRQGLYRGYTF.

This chain joins TRBV18 and TRBJ2-6; perhaps TRBD2 as D (5 bases). Trimming took 2 bases from V and 2 from J, leaving 7 bases between them. Germline CDR1 reads KGHSH; CDR2 reads LQKENI. This CDR3 contains 15 residues. CDR3 DNA sequence: TGTGCCAGCTCACCAGGAGGCGCTGGGGCCAACGTCCTGACTTTC. This codes for CASSPGGAGANVLTF.

The chain has TRBV7-9 and TRBJ1-5; 7 nucleotides agree with TRBD1. The CDR3 covers 17 residues. The ends lost 1 base at V and 4 bases at J; junction bases unmatched: 10. Germline-derived CDR1 and CDR2 are SEHNR and FQNEAQ (reference sequence). CDR3 protein: CASSLDEPGQWNQPQHF. The CDR3 DNA is TGTGCCAGCAGCTTAGACGAACCGGGACAGTGGAATCAGCCCCAGCATTTT. The full variable domain, with the rest looked up from reference TRBV7-9 and TRBJ1-5, is DTGVSQNPRHKITKRGQNVTFRCDPISEHNRLYWYRQTLGQGPEFLTYFQNEAQLEKSRLLSDRFSAERPKGSFSTLEIQRTEQGDSAMYLCASSLDEPGQWNQPQHFGDGTRLSIL.

With regard to this clone: Other nucleotide sequences from this sample produce the same CDR3. V and J are TRBV19 and TRBJ1-2; D perhaps matches TRBD1 (6 bases). Germline CDR1 and CDR2: LNHDA and SQIVND (reference sequence). The CDR3 consists of 13 residues. The V end was cut by 3 bases, the J end by 5 bases, with 10 bases between. In nucleotides, the CDR3 is TGTGCCAGTAGTATCGGACAGCTTTATGGCTACACCTTC. Translating it yields CASSIGQLYGYTF.

This clone was recorded a few times. The chain couples TRBV19 to TRBJ1-4; D gene ambiguous. Germline CDR1 reads LNHDA; CDR2 reads SQIVND (reference sequence). Trimming took 5 bases from V and 8 from J, leaving 18 bases between them. The CDR3 runs to 15 residues. In DNA, the CDR3 is TGTGCCAGTAGTCTACAGAGGGAGAAGGGCGAAAAACTGTTTTTT. Its translation: CASSLQREKGEKLFF.

The rearrangement uses TRBV9 and TRBJ2-1; 8 bases agree with TRBD2. Germline V gene data show CDR1 as SGDLS and CDR2 as YYNGEE. CDR3 length: 15 amino acids. The J segment lost 4 bases and the V segment lost 4 bases, leaving 7 bases of the junction unmatched. CDR3 nucleotide sequence: TGTGCCAGCAGCTGGGATAGCGGGGATTACAATGAGCAGTTCTTC. This encodes CASSWDSGDYNEQFF. Complete variable domain (other parts from reference TRBV9 and TRBJ2-1): DSGVTQTPKHLITATGQRVTLRCSPRSGDLSVYWYQQSLDQGLQFLIQYYNGEERAKGNILERFSAQQFPDLHSELNLSSLELGDSALYFCASSWDSGDYNEQFFGPGTRLTVL.